This T cell receptor beta chain appears in the sequencing data of a study of cytomegalovirus exposure and HLA in healthy donors. Study outcomes and limitations: In vitro checks showed that a few CMV-associated chains really do target CMV antigens. Among TCR beta chains, those listed as cytomegalovirus-associated numbered fewer than 200.

From the approximately 120-subject validation cohort, which was separate from the roughly 700-subject first cohort, the donors were drawn. Assay used: immunoSEQ multiplex PCR; TCRdb lists only in-frame clones, some missing. The data show 150,000 to 200,000 clones, roughly 84% seen once. V lost 6 bases and J lost 6; bases outside the gene matches: 11. This CDR3 is 14 amino acids long. CDR1 is MNHEY, CDR2 SVGAGI, per germline. Comments on this clone: What it binds is not known.

Input material: PBMCs. The receptor comes from a man aged 25-45 years in good health and CMV-seropositive. The rearrangement links TRBV6-5 to TRBJ2-7; 7 bases map to TRBD1. The CDR3 DNA reads TGTGCCAGCAGAGGGGGACAGATCCTAGGCGAGCAGTACTTC. It encodes CASRGGQILGEQYF.